Below, one T cell receptor (beta chain) is given with its context. Its antigen is undetermined. Each diagnosis was grounded in clinical symptoms, serum thyroxine and TRAb, thyroid ultrasound, and orbital computed tomography. Template material for amplifying TCR beta CDR3 regions consisted of RNA transcripts. HTBI primers were used for first-round RT-PCR of the TCR CDR3. One entry per CDR3 protein, called by TCRdb with MiXCR from the multiplex PCR reads. Found here are approximately 25,000 distinct CDR3 sequences, less than 45% of them singletons; the top ten hold 10%. The sample is drawn from a study of T cells in Graves' hyperthyroidism and ophthalmopathy. Whole-study findings and limits: A model of 13 V-J pairs discriminated ophthalmopathy from stable hyperthyroidism.

Sequencing was carried out using blood. The source of this sequence is a woman aged 25 to 45 with Graves' hyperthyroidism.

The CDR3 DNA reads TGCAGTGTCATGACAGGGGACTACGAGCAGTACTTC. Residues: CSVMTGDYEQYF. This chain links TRBV20-1 with TRBJ2-7, with TRBD1 matching over 8 bases. The CDR3 has 12 amino acids. Per germline, CDR1 DFQATT and CDR2 SNEGSKA (reference sequence). V gave up 7 bases and J gave up 3 bases; unmatched junction bases: 5.